The clone carrying this T cell receptor beta chain was picked up one time. Its antigen is not known. Repertoires were generated with immunoSEQ multiplex PCR, while TCRdb's copy carries only in-frame clones and drops some. The sample carries millions of clones, more than 80% recorded once. This specimen comes from a study of shared clonotypes between healthy human individuals. Study observations and caveats: As a rule, naive subsets had a larger estimated richness than memory subsets. In contrast to clonotypes shared by all four donors, non-shared clonotypes had lower generation probabilities.

Germline CDR1 MNHEY, CDR2 SVGAGI. V was shortened by 7 bases and J by 10 bases, with 11 bases between the two germline ends. The CDR3 is 11 amino acids. This rearrangement joins TRBV6-5 to TRBJ2-1, with no clear D. This TCR derives from a man aged 18 to 29 in good health. Input material: naive CD4+ T cells sorted from blood. The subset: CD45RA+ positively selected. This CDR3 reads CASTQGPEQFF. The CDR3 nucleotides read TGTGCCAGCACTCAAGGTCCCGAGCAGTTCTTC.